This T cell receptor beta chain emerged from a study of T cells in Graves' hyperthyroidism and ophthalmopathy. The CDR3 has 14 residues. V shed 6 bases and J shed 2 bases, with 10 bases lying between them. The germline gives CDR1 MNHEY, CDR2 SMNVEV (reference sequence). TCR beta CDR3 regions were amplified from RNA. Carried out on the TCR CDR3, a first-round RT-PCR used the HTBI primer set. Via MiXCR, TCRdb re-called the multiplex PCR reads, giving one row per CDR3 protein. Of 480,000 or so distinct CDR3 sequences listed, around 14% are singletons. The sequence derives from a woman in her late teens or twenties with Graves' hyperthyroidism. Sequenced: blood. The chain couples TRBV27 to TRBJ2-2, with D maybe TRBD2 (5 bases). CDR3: CASRARGNTGELFF. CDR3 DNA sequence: TGTGCCAGCAGGGCCCGGGGTAACACCGGGGAGCTGTTTTTT.